This TCR beta chain emerged from a study of cytomegalovirus exposure and HLA in healthy donors (dated by TCRdb to between 2016 and 2019). Regarding the study in general: According to an earlier analysis of a few hundred of the donors, about 170 million T cells yielded 100 million or so unique TCR beta sequences and approximately 300 Gb of sequence data. Among about 410 genotyped donors of the cohort, an average of roughly 230,000 unique TCR beta nucleotide sequences was sequenced per donor, of which about 18% were non-productive. The study used immunosequencing to profile the T cell repertoires of several hundred subjects and linked those repertoires to cytomegalovirus serostatus. To predict cytomegalovirus infection status, the study combined high-throughput TCR immunosequencing, statistical association of individual TCRs with disease status, and machine learning. The study aimed to test whether signatures of past pathogen exposure could be identified by cataloging public T cell receptors. Four or five DR-DQ haplotypes were treated as single units for association and clustering because of strong linkage in the cohort. Donor age, sex, ethnicity and CMV serostatus were collected together with the repertoire data. Class I and class II HLA loci were covered by the typing at four-digit resolution. The later analysis used no new phenotypic data to find candidate immune exposures, relying instead on TCR beta sequences and their occurrence across donors. Every repertoire in the discovery cohort had been generated on one and the same sequencing platform. A later analysis re-analyzed previously published TCR beta repertoires from 500 to 700 donors and added high-resolution HLA genotyping to study TCR occurrence patterns. The number of donors typed differed by locus, with about 629-630 for A, B, C, DRB1 and DQB1, roughly 520 for DQA1, under 610 for DPA1, and approximately 470 for DPB1. An early release covering just under 650 HLA-typed donors comprised roughly 300 gigabases of sequencing data and 85 million to 100 million unique TCR sequences. Of the approximately 370 genotyped donors, 81% were placed in the genetic ancestry cluster associated with self-reported Caucasian donors. An earlier analysis of roughly 600 of the donors used high-throughput TCR beta sequencing to judge whether each TCR beta V gene segment behaved as functional or pseudogenic. Genome-wide SNP genotypes for about 65% of the roughly 700 donors were used in a later genetic analysis, which treated that subset as a discovery cohort. In addition to the first cohort of roughly 670 subjects, a separate validation cohort of 130 or so different subjects was used. What the research found in general, with its limitations: A later genetic analysis associated a missense DCLRE1C variant with V-gene and J-gene trimming of TCR beta chains, and an independent cohort replicated the association. Because counts were too low, approximately 18 rarely observed V segments, including chromosome 9 orphons, were excluded from the earlier analysis of 587 of the donors. In a later analysis, HLA-associated TCR beta chains were found to be more clonally expanded and to have lower generation probabilities than equally common non-associated chains. Immune exposure information for the cohort was limited to CMV serostatus. While some public TCRs were present in many individuals, most TCR sequences turned up only very rarely across donors. In this cohort, only TCR beta chains were sequenced, and detectable features were limited by the absence of alpha or paired-chain data. A later analysis found that TCR association rates varied across HLA loci, with DRB1 alleles showing the most associated TCRs and HLA-C alleles the fewest. Sequencing depth was assumed to be roughly uniform across donors in the presence/absence analyses, though that assumption may not hold. It was suggested by the authors that the approach could potentially be generalized to other disease states and immunological phenotypes. Linkage disequilibrium might explain the correlated functional status among segregating V segments, but an unknown experimental factor could not be excluded. In an earlier analysis of around 500 of the donors, most TCR beta V segments appeared in productive rearrangements about 87% or about 30% of the time, broadly matching IMGT annotations. The sequencing pipeline was judged likely to have produced a cluster of highly shared sequence variants as a technical artifact. A later genetic analysis reported fewer N-insertions in productive TCRs among donors in an Asian-associated ancestry cluster than the 666-donor mean. The 87-base-pair reads could not distinguish some IMGT-functional V segments, including TRBV6-2 and TRBV6-3, so those segments were excluded. The classifier was reported to diagnose cytomegalovirus status with high specificity and sensitivity in both the original and validation cohorts. According to a later analysis, parvovirus B19, influenza, CMV and Epstein-Barr virus appeared linked to several top co-occurrence clusters. The study gave a list of over 150 TCR beta chains associated with cytomegalovirus. Strong co-occurrence of HLA alleles, especially DR and DQ, made assigning TCR associations to individual alleles difficult. A few of the identified cytomegalovirus-associated TCR beta chains were confirmed in vitro to be specific for cytomegalovirus antigens. In a later analysis, 16,951 TCR beta sequences were associated with specific HLA alleles at a false discovery rate of 0.05. A further reported finding was that TCR beta sequences accurately predicted the HLA-A and HLA-B alleles for most subjects in the first cohort. A later analysis found that most CMV-associated TCR beta chains appeared HLA-restricted, with HLA associations seemingly driven largely by CMV exposure. Because HLA typing was missing for some donors at each locus, association tests included only the typed subset.

The cohort consisted of 650 to 700 healthy bone marrow donors. At the time of sampling, every cohort member was nominally healthy, though immune exposures that went unrecorded were likely present. The donor was CMV seropositive and was included in the group of approximately 300 seropositive cohort members. A peripheral blood sample was collected from each donor, and TCR beta sequencing was performed on peripheral blood mononuclear cells. Genomic DNA extraction from the blood cell samples was performed with the Qiagen DNeasy Blood Extraction Kit. Receptor libraries were prepared by the immunoSEQ multiplex PCR assay. For the multiplex PCR, a mixture combining 60 forward primers for TCR Vbeta segments and 13 reverse primers for TCR Jbeta segments was used. Amplification of the CDR3 region of rearranged TCR beta genes was performed with a multiplex PCR assay on genomic DNA. On the Illumina HiSeq System, the amplified TCR beta libraries were sequenced as 87-base-pair reads. The original methods were these. In a later analysis, around 80 million unique TCR beta chains were counted across the approximately 640 repertoires, and roughly 11 million of these chains were shared by at least two donors. Raw reads were error-corrected and collapsed into unique sequences by a nearest-neighbor algorithm in which closely related sequences were merged to remove PCR and sequencing errors. CDR3 sequences were aligned to IMGT reference sequences to assign V, D and J gene segments. For a sequence to be retained, a match of at least six nucleotides to both a V gene segment and a J gene segment was required. Rearrangements were classified as productive when the CDR3 lacked stop codons and remained in frame with V and J, and all other rearrangements were classified as non-productive. Following IMGT convention, CDR3 was defined as the stretch from the second conserved V-encoded cysteine to the conserved J-encoded phenylalanine. In an earlier analysis of just under 600 of the donors, sequences lacking an unambiguous match to a single V gene segment were excluded. An earlier analysis of over 450 of the donors classified V segments as functional when productive rearrangements were above 56.7% and as segregating when the standard deviation between donors was above 5%. A statistical classification framework was built for diagnosing cytomegalovirus status from the catalog of TCR beta chain sequences. A later analysis assigned V and J genes by comparing TCR nucleotide sequences with IMGT/GENE-DB human TR gene sequences. Using the TCRdist pipeline, a later analysis assigned CDR3 sequences along with most-parsimonious VDJ recombination scenarios. In a later analysis, each TCR beta chain was defined by its CDR3 amino acid sequence together with its V-gene family, and reads lacking a unique V-gene family were excluded. In a later analysis, 450 to 600 highly shared, low-generation-probability nucleotide sequences were removed to address suspected cross-contamination and a sequencing artifact. A later analysis calculated a clonal expansion index for each public chain from normalized within-repertoire ranks of inferred template counts. In a later analysis, generation probabilities were computed with a VDJ recombination model fitted to out-of-frame rearrangements, and the resulting probabilities were checked against IGoR. A later analysis scored TCR-TCR, TCR-HLA and TCR-CMV co-occurrence with hypergeometric tests, applying a repertoire-size bias correction to TCR pairs. False discovery rates were estimated in a later analysis by permuting HLA or CMV assignments 20 times. In a later analysis, co-occurring TCRs were grouped using DBSCAN, and TCRdist sequence similarity was added for clustering within HLA-allele-positive subsets. Co-occurrence clustering excluded repertoires with fewer than 30,000 or more than 120,000 public chains, plus five with anomalous nucleotide sharing. TCRdb re-hosts the immuneACCESS table, in-frame sequences only. Its copies lack some clones; in the studies checked, an unresolved V gene accounts for under half of them, and the cause for the rest is not known. That table is the source of V, J and clone size, and D and trimming were worked out from the DNA. This sample has 150,000 to 200,000 clones in its table, and 70% of those were observed once. The top ten hold 4% to 5% of the sample.

As encoded in the germline V gene, CDR1 is MDHEN while CDR2 is SYDVKM. The trim is 2 bases for V and 3 bases for J, with a gap of 14 bases between the germline ends. The CDR3, cysteine through phenylalanine, is 16 amino acids long. Only the CDR3 portion is preserved as DNA: 48 bases, with reading frame beginning at the first base. This clone was picked up a small number of times. Its antigen is currently not known. No quality values exist for individual bases; no much larger clone is one base distant. Recombination linked TRBV28 to TRBJ1-3; possibly the D gene is TRBD1, per 6 matching bases. Sequencing was done on a sample of PBMCs. This receptor was identified in a man younger than 35 in good health and CMV-seropositive. The nucleotides are TGTGCCAGCAGTTTAGGGTCAGGGGTGGGTGGAAACACCATATATTTT. Its protein reads: CASSLGSGVGGNTIYF.